This T cell receptor (beta chain) was captured by sequencing in a study of human T cells and chemical hapten exposure. Study-wide context: Minor volume differences among pooled libraries chiefly drove per-sample TCR yield variation.

Extraction of total RNA was performed on unfractionated whole blood. The study used a library that attached unique molecular identifiers to individual cDNA molecules. As originally analysed: Across samples, TCR counts had a median of roughly 97,000 and ranged from 23,224 to 690,600. One entry per CDR3 protein, called by TCRdb with MiXCR from the reads. TCRdb's processing, not the study's, gives the V and J calls here. The sample yields more than 100,000 distinct CDR3 sequences, less than 10% seen once. Broader study findings: DPC sensitization left the count of TCRs above 1 in 1000 unchanged.

J was trimmed by 6 bases and V by 2 bases; bases with no gene match: 10. The germline V gene encodes CDR1 SGHNT and CDR2 YYREEE (reference sequence). The CDR3 is made up of 16 amino acids. With respect to this clonotype: Its matching antigen is unknown.

The V call is TRBV5-4, the J call TRBJ2-3, with TRBD2 identical over 9 bases. The TCR comes from a human donor in good health. Some clones in this sample may be carry-over from other donors' samples. Material for sequencing was whole blood. The CDR3 bases are TGTGCCAGCAGCTTCGAGAGCGGGGGGCTGGGGGATACGCAGTATTTT. Translation: CASSFESGGLGDTQYF.